This TCR beta chain is from a study of early T cells in non-severe SARS-CoV-2 infection. This clonotype was observed many times. TCRdb redid the calling of the 5' RACE reads with MiXCR, one entry per CDR3 protein. The repertoire holds roughly 80,000 distinct CDR3 sequences, with around 15% as singletons. The CDR3 has 15 residues. Germline lookup yields CDR1 MGHRA and CDR2 YSYEKL. J lost 0 bases, V lost 4 bases, and 3 bases had no gene match. The sequenced sample was whole blood. The TCR comes from an adult who was a healthcare worker with PCR-confirmed SARS-CoV-2 infection or an uninfected control (not recorded which). The rearrangement links TRBV4-1 to TRBJ2-3; TRBD2 matches at 8 bases. CDR3 loop: CASSRGGPSTDTQYF. The CDR3 DNA is TGCGCCAGCAGCCGCGGGGGGCCGAGCACAGATACGCAGTATTTT.